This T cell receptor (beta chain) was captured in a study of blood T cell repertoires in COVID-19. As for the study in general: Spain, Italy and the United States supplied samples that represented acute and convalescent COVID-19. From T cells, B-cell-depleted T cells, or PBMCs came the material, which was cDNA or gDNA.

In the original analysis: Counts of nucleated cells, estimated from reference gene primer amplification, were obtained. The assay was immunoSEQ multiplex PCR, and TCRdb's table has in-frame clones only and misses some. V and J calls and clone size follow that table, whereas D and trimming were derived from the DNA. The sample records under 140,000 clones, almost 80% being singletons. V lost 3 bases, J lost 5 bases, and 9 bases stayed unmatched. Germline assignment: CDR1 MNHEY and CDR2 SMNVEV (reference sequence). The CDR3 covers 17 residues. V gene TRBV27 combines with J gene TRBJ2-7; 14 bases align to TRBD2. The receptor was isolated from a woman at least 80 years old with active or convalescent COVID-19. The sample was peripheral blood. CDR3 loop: CASSFRRGLAGVHEQYF. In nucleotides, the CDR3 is TGTGCCAGCAGTTTCAGAAGGGGACTAGCGGGAGTCCACGAGCAGTACTTC.